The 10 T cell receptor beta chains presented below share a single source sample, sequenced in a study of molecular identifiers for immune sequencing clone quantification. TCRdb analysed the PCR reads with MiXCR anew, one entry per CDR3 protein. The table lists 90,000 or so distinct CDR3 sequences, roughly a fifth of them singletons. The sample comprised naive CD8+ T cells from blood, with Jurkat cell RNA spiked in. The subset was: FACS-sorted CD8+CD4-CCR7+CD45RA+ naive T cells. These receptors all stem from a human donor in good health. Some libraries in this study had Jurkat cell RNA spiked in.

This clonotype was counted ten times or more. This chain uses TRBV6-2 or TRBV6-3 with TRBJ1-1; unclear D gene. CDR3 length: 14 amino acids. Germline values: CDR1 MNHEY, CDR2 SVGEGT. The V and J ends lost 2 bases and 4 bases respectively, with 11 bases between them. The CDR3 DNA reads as TGTGCCAGCAGTTACGCCCGGGATCGCACTGAAGCTTTCTTT. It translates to CASSYARDRTEAFF.

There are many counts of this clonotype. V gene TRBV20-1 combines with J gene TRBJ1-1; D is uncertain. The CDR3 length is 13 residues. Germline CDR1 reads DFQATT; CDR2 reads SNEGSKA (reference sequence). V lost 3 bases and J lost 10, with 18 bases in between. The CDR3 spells CSASRLVEVRAFF. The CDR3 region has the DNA TGCAGTGCTAGTCGTCTCGTCGAGGTACGAGCTTTCTTT.

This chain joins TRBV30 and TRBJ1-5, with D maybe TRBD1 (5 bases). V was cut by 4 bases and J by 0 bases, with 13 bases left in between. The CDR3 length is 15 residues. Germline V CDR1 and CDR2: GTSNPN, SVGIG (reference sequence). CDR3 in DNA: TGTGCCTGGACCCCAGGGAGTAATAGCAATCAGCCCCAGCATTTT. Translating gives CAWTPGSNSNQPQHF.

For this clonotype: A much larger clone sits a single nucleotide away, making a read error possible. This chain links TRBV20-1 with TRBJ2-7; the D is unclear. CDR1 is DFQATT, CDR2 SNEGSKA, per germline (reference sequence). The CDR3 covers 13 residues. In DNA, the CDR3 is TGCAGTGCTAGGCCCATGCTTTCCTGCGAGCAGTACTTC. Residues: CSARPMLSCEQYF.

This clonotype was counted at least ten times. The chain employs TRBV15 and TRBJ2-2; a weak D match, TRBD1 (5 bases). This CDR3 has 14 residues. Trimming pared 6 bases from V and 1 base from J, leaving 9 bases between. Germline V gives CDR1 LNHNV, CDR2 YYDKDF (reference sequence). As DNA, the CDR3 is TGTGCCACCAGTCACAGGTGGAACACCGGGGAGCTGTTTTTT. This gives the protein CATSHRWNTGELFF.

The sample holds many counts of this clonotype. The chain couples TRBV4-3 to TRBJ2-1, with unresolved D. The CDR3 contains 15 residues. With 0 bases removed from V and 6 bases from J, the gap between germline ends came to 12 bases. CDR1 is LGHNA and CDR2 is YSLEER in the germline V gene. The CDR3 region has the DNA TGCGCCAGCAGCCAAGAGAGAGATTTGGGCAATGAGCAGTTCTTC. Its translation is CASSQERDLGNEQFF.

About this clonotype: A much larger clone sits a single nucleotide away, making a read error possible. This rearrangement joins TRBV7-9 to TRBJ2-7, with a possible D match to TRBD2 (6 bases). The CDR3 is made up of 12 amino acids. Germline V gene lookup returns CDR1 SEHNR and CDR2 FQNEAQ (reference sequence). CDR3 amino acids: CASSPTSYEQDF. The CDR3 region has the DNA TGTGCCAGCAGCCCGACTAGTTACGAGCAGGACTTC.

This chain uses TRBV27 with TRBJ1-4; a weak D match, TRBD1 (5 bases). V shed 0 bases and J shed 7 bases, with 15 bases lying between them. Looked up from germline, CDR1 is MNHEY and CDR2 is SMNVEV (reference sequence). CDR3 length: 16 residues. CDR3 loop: CASSLSGRGYGEKLFF. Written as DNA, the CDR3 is TGTGCCAGCAGTTTATCGGGTCGGGGGTATGGTGAAAAACTGTTTTTT.

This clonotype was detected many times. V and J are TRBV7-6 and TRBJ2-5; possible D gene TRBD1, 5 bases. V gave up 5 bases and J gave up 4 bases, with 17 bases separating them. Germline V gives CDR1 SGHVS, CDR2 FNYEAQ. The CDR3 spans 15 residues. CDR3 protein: CASSLGQPPRETQYF. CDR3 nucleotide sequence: TGTGCCAGCAGCCTTGGACAACCTCCGCGAGAGACCCAGTACTTC.

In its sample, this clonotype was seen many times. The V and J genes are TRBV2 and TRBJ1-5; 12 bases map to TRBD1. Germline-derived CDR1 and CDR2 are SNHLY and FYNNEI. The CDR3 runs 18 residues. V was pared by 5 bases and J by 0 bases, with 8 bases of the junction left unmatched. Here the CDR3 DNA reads TGTGCCAGCAGTAACCCCGGGACAGGGGGCTATAGCAATCAGCCCCAGCATTTT. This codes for CASSNPGTGGYSNQPQHF. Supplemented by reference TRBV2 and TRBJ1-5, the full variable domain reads EPEVTQTPSHQVTQMGQEVILRCVPISNHLYFYWYRQILGQKVEFLVSFYNNEISEKSEIFDDQFSVERPDGSNFTLKIRSTKLEDSAMYFCASSNPGTGGYSNQPQHFGDGTRLSIL.